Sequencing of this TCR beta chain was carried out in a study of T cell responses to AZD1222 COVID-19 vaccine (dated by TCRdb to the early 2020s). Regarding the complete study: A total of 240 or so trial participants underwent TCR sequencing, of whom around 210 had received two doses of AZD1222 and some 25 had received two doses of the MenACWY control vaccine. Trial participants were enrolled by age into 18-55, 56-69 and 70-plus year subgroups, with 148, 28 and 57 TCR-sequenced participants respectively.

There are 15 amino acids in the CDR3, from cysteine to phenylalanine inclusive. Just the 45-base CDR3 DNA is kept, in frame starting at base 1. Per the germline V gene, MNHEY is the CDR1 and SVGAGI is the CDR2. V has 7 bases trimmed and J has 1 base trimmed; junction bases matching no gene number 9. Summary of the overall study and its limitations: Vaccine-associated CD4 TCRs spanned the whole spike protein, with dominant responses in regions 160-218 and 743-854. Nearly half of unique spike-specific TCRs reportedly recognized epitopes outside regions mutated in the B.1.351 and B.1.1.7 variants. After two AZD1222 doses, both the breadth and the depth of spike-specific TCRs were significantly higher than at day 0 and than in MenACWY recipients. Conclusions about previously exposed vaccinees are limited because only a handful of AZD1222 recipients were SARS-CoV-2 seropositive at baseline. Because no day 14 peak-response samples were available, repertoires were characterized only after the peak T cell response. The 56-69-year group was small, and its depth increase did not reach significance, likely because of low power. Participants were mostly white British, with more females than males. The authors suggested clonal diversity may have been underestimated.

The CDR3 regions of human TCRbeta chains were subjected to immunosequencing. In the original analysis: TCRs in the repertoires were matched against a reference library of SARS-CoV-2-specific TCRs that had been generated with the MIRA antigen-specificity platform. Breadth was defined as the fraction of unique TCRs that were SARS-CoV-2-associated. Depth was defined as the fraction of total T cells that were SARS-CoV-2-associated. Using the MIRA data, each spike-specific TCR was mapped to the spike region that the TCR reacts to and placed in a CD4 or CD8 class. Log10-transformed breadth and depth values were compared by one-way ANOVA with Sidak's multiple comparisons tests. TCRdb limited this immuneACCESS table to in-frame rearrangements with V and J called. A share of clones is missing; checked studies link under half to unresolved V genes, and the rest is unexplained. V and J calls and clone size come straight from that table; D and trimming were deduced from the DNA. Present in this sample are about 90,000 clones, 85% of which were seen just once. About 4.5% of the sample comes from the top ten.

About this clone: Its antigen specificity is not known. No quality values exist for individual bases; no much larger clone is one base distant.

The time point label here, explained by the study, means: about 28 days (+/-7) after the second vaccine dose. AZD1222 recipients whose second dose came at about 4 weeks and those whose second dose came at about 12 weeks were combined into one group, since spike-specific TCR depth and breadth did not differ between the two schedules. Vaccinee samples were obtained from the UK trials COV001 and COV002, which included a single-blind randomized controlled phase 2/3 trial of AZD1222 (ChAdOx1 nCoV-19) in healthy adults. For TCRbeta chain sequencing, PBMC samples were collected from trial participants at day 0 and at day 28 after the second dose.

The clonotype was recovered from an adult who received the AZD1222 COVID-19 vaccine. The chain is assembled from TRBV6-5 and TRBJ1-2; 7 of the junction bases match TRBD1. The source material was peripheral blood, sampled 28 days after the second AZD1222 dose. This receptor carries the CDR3 CASKTRDSSNYGYTF. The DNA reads TGTGCCAGCAAGACCCGGGACAGCAGTAACTATGGCTACACCTTC.